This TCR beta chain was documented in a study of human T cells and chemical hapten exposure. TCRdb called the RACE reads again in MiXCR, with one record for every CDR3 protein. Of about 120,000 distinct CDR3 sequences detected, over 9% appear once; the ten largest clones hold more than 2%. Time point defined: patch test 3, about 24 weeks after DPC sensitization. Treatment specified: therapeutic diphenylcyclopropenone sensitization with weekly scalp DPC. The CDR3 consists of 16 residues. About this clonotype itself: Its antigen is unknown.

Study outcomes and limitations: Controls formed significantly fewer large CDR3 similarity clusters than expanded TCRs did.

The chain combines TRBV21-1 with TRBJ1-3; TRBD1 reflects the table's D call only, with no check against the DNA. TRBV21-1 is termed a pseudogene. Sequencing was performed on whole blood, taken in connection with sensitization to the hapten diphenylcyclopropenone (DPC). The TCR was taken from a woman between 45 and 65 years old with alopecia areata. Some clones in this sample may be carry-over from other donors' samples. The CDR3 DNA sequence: TGTGCCAGCAGCCCTATACCGGACAGGTCGGGAAACACCATATATTTT. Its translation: CASSPIPDRSGNTIYF.